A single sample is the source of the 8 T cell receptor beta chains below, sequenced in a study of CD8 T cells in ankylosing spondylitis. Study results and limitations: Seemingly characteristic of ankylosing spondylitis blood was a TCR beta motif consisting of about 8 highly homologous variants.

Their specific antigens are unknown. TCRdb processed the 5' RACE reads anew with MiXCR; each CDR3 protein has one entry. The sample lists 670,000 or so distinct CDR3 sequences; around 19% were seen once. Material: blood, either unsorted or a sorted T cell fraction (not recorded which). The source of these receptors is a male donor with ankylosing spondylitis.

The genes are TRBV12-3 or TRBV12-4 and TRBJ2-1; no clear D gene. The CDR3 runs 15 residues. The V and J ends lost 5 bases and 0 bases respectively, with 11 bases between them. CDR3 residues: CASSIDLSSYNEQFF. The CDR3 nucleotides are TGTGCCAGCAGTATCGACTTGAGCTCCTACAATGAGCAGTTCTTC.

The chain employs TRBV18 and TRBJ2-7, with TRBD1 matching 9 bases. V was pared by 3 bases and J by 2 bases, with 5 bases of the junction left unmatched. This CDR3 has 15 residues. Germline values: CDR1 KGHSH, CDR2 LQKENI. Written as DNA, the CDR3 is TGTGCCAGCTCACCCGGACAGGGGCGACCCTACGAGCAGTACTTC. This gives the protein CASSPGQGRPYEQYF.

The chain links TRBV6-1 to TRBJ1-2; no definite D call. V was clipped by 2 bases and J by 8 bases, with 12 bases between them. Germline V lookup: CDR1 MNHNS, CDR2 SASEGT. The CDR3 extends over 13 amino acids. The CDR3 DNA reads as TGTGCCAGCAGTGAACTGCCCAGACCGGGCTACACCTTC. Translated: CASSELPRPGYTF.

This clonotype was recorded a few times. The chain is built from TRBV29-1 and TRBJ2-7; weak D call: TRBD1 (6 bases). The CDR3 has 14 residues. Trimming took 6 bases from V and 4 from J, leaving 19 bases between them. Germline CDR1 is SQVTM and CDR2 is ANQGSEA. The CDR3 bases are TGCAGCGTGGCCTTACAGGGATCGGGGTACGAGCAGTACTTC. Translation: CSVALQGSGYEQYF.

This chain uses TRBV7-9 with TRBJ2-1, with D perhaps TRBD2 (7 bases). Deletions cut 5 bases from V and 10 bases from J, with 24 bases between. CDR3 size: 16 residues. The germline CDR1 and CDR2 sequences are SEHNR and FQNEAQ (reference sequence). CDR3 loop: CASSLSGTGGKGEQFF. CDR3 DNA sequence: TGTGCCAGCAGCCTGTCCGGGACGGGGGGCAAAGGCGAGCAGTTCTTC.

The CDR3 here is CASSLVAVTNTDTQYF. In DNA, the CDR3 is TGTGCCAGCAGCTTGGTAGCAGTTACTAACACAGATACGCAGTATTTT. V gene TRBV5-6 combines with J gene TRBJ2-3; D unclear. The CDR3 sequence is 16 residues long. Germline V gene data show CDR1 as SGHDT and CDR2 as YYEEEE. Trimming stripped 0 bases from V and 2 bases from J, with 13 bases between.

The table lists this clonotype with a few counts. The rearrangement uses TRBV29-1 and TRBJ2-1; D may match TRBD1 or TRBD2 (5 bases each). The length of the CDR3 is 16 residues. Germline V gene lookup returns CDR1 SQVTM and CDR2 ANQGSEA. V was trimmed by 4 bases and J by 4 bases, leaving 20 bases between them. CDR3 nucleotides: TGCAGCGTTGCGCGCGACGACGAGGGGCCGTACAATGAGCAGTTCTTC. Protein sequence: CSVARDDEGPYNEQFF.

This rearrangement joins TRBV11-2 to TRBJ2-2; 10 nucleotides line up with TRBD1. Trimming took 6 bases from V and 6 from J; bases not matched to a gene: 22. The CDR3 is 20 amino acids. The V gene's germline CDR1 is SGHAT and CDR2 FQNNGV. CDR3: CASRGHGTGVLRAPSGELFF. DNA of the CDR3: TGTGCCAGCAGAGGTCACGGGACAGGGGTGCTTCGGGCTCCTTCCGGGGAGCTGTTTTTT.